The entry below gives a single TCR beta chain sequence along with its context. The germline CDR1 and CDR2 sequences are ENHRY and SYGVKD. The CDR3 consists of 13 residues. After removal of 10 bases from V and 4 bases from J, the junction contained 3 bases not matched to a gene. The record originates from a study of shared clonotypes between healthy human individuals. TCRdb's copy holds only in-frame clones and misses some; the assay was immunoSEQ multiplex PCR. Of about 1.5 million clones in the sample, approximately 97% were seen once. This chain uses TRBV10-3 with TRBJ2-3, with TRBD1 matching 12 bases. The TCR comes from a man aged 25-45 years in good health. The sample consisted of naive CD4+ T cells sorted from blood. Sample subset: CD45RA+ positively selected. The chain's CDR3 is CATGTGGPDTQYF. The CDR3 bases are TGTGCCACCGGGACAGGGGGCCCAGATACGCAGTATTTT.